Described below is a single TCR beta chain sequence and its context. Its antigen is unidentified. Profiled with immunoSEQ multiplex PCR; TCRdb holds only in-frame clones, not every one. Of 2 million or so clones in the sample, roughly 94% were seen once. The source of the sample is a study of shared clonotypes between healthy human individuals. Regarding the study as a whole: Estimated richness was generally greater in naive than memory subsets. Four donors shared about 5% of their naive CD4 clonotypes. What limited the represented genetic and exposure-history diversity was the small number of donors.

The sample was naive CD4+ T cells sorted from blood. Subset given: CD45RA+ positively selected. The receptor was derived from a man aged 18-30 years in good health.

The CDR3 loop is CASSVAWGVAEKLFF. In DNA, the CDR3 is TGTGCCAGCAGCGTAGCTTGGGGTGTTGCTGAAAAACTGTTTTTT. The chain combines TRBV9 with TRBJ1-4; D is undetermined. V lost 0 bases and J 7 bases, leaving 13 bases between the germline ends. The CDR3 has 15 amino acids. Germline CDR1 SGDLS, CDR2 YYNGEE. Full variable domain (remainder filled in from reference TRBV9 and TRBJ1-4): DSGVTQTPKHLITATGQRVTLRCSPRSGDLSVYWYQQSLDQGLQFLIQYYNGEERAKGNILERFSAQQFPDLHSELNLSSLELGDSALYFCASSVAWGVAEKLFFGSGTQLSVL.